This T cell receptor beta chain was profiled in a study of identical twins. This clonotype was observed many times. From the 5' RACE reads, TCRdb called clonotypes with MiXCR, one entry per CDR3 protein. The sample contains about 520,000 distinct CDR3 sequences, 22% of which appear only once. This CDR3 is 16 amino acids long. V gave up 0 bases and J gave up 2 bases, with 15 bases separating them. Germline lookup yields CDR1 DFQATT and CDR2 SNEGSKA (reference sequence). The same sample was also used in a study of T cells expressing NK-cell markers. In that study: The CD3+CD56-NKG2C+ fraction was also led by these clonotypes in a few donors.

The specimen sequenced was CD4+ T cells sorted from blood. The chain recombines TRBV20-1 with TRBJ2-3; D may be TRBD2 (6 bases). This TCR was sampled from a woman between 18 and 30 years old in good health. CDR3 region: CSARDRGRGYTDTQYF. The CDR3 DNA is TGCAGTGCTAGAGACCGAGGGCGGGGTTACACAGATACGCAGTATTTT.